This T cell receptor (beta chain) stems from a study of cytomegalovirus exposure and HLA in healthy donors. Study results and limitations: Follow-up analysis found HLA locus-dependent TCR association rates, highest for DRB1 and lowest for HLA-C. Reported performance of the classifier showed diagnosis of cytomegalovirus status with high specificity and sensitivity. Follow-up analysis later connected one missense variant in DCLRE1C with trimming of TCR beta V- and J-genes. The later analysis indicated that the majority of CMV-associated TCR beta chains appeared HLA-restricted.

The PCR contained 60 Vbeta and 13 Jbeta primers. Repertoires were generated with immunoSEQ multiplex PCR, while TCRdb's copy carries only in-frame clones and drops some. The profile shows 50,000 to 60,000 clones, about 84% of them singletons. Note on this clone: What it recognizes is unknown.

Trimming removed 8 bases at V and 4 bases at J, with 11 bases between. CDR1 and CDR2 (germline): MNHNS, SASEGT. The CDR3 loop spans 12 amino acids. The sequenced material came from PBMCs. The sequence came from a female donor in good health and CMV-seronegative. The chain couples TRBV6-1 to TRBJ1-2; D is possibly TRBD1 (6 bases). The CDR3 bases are TGTGCCAGCCGGACAGAACTCTATGGCTACACCTTC. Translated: CASRTELYGYTF.